Shown below are 6 T cell receptor beta chains from a single sample sequenced in a study of spatial heterogeneity in lung cancer. Study-wide points: Higher tumor mutation counts went along with higher counts of expanded intratumoral alpha and beta TCRs.

Their recognized antigens are unknown. From the 5' RACE reads, TCRdb called clonotypes with MiXCR, one entry per CDR3 protein. The sample gives thousands of distinct CDR3 sequences, 5.5% to 7% of which show up once; 20% is in the top ten. Regarding time point: sample taken at primary tumor resection. Material: lung tumor tissue, obtained at surgery. The receptors derive from a male donor with early-stage non-small cell lung cancer.

In the case of this clonotype: The library was built for alpha chains, so this beta chain is an off-target read and its size means little. The rearrangement joins TRBV20-1 to TRBJ2-5; D uncertain. V lost 3 bases and J 3 bases, leaving 8 bases between the germline ends. The CDR3 runs to 12 residues. In germline, CDR1 is DFQATT, CDR2 SNEGSKA (reference sequence). CDR3 loop: CSASRPEETQYF. The CDR3 DNA is TGCAGTGCTAGTAGGCCGGAAGAGACCCAGTACTTC.

This clonotype is judged medium-sized. In a library made to pick up alpha chains, this beta chain is a stray read with a size that means little. V and J are TRBV4-3 and TRBJ2-3; D unresolved. The CDR3 length is 16 residues. The V and J ends lost 0 bases and 4 bases respectively, with 14 bases between them. The germline V gene has CDR1 LGHNA and CDR2 YSLEER. The CDR3 loop is CASSQDPGPSPDTQYF. The CDR3 region has the DNA TGCGCCAGCAGCCAAGATCCGGGTCCTTCCCCAGATACGCAGTATTTT.

This clonotype is labeled medium-sized. This beta chain slipped into a library made for alpha chains as a stray read, so its size is not meaningful. The gene calls are TRBV7-9 and TRBJ2-1, with 13 bases identical to TRBD2. Trimming removed 0 bases from V and 8 bases from J; junction bases left unmatched: 7. The CDR3 has 17 amino acids. Germline CDR1 is SEHNR and CDR2 is FQNEAQ (reference sequence). The CDR3 loop reads CASSLAITSGRAHEQFF. CDR3 in DNA: TGTGCCAGCAGCTTAGCGATAACTAGCGGGAGGGCCCATGAGCAGTTCTTC.

This clonotype came up many times. Because this beta chain is a stray read in a library intended to capture alpha chains, its abundance should not be given much weight. This chain joins TRBV6-1 and TRBJ2-7, with 11 bases fitting TRBD2. In germline, CDR1 is MNHNS, CDR2 SASEGT. The CDR3 totals 14 residues. Unmatched junction bases numbered 9, after V lost 9 bases and J lost 5 bases. CDR3 loop: CASSGRAAFHEQYV. The CDR3 DNA is TGTGCCAGTAGCGGGAGGGCCGCTTTCCACGAGCAGTACGTC.

This clonotype appeared many times. This beta chain represents an off-target read in a library built for alpha chains; its size is of limited meaning. The gene calls are TRBV7-9 and TRBJ1-2; no definite D call. Germline V lookup: CDR1 SEHNR, CDR2 FQNEAQ (reference sequence). V shed 6 bases and J shed 7 bases, with 9 bases lying between them. The CDR3 has 11 amino acids. CDR3 sequence: CASSRESGYTF. DNA of the CDR3: TGTGCCAGCAGTCGGGAGTCTGGCTACACCTTC.

This clonotype has ten or more counts. Because the library targeted alpha chains, this beta chain is an off-target read whose size means little. This chain uses TRBV12-3 or TRBV12-4 with TRBJ2-7, with 8 bases fitting TRBD1. The CDR3 has 16 residues. V was pared by 5 bases and J by 6 bases, with 15 bases of the junction left unmatched. As DNA, the CDR3 is TGTGCCAGCAGTCTACAAAACGCGGGACAGGTCGCCGAGCAGTACTTC. Translating gives CASSLQNAGQVAEQYF.